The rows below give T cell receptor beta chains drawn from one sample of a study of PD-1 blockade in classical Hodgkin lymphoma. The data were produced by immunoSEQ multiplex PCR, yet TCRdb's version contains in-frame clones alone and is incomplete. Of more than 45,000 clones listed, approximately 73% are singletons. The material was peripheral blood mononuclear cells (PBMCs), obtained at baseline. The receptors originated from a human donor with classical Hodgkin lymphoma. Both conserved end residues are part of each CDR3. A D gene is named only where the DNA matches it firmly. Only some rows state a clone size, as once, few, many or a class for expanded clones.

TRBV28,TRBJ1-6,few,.,TGTGCCAGCAGTTTATCGGCGGTGCGGCCCCTCCACTTT,CASSLSAVRPLHF
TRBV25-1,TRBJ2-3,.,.,TGTGCCAGCATAAAAAGGGATCGGCAGATCCGTAGCACAGATACGCAGTATTTT,CASIKRDRQIRSTDTQYF
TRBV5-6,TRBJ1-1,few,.,TGTGCCAGCAGCCTGACAACGGTCGAAGCTTTCTTT,CASSLTTVEAFF
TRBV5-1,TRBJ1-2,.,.,TGCGCCAGCAGCGCTACAGGAGACTATGGCTACACCTTC,CASSATGDYGYTF
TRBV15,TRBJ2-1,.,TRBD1,TGTGCCACCAGCAGCCCCCCCGGGACAGGGTCTGTTTATGAGCAGTTCTTC,CATSSPPGTGSVYEQFF
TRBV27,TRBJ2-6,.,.,TGTGCCAGCAGTTTCTCTGGGGCCAACGTCCTGACTTTC,CASSFSGANVLTF
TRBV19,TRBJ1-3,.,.,TGTGCCAGTAGTATTCGCAGCCGACAGGCTGGAAACACCATATATTTT,CASSIRSRQAGNTIYF
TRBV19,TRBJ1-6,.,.,TGTGCCAGTAGTATATTGGCGAATTCACCCCTCCACTTT,CASSILANSPLHF
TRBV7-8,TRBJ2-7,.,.,TGTGCCAGCAGCTTCGCACATCCGGCCCGCTACGAGCAGTACTTC,CASSFAHPARYEQYF
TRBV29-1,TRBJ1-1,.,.,TGCAGCGTTACAGAGAACACTGAAGCTTTCTTT,CSVTENTEAFF